This T cell receptor (beta chain) was obtained from a study of patients and donors after allogeneic stem cell transplantation (TCRdb year 2020). Library generation was performed with RT-PCR. Sequenced on a NextSeq 550. TCRdb reran the public reads through fastp at Q25 and MiXCR, keeping productive beta chains. Every distinct CDR3 protein forms one entry, paired with its most common genes and DNA. The sample contains about 110,000 distinct CDR3 sequences, 35% to 45% of them found a single time. The top ten constitute roughly 27% of the sample. Details on this clonotype: Its antigen has not been determined. Nothing much larger sits one base from this clone, and base qualities are not available.

The germline V gene (reference sequence) supplies CDR1 DFQATT and CDR2 SNEGSKA. Its CDR3 holds 18 amino acids, cysteine through phenylalanine. The retained sequence is limited to the CDR3, 54 bases, with the frame set at the first base. V is clipped by 3 bases and J by 1 base, and the sequence between their germline boundaries is 22 bases long. The sequence came from a human donor who was either an allogeneic HSCT recipient or a stem cell or donor lymphocyte infusion donor (not recorded which). It is not recorded whose cells these are; they may come from a transplant donor. In this chain, TRBV20-1 is recombined with TRBJ2-1, and the D gene may be TRBD2, 5 bases matching. The sequenced sample consisted of blood, either unsorted or a sorted T cell fraction (not recorded which). The DNA is as follows: TGCAGTGCTAGCCATAAACTAGTCGGGTATGCGTCCTACAATGAGCAGTTCTTC. Its translation reads: CSASHKLVGYASYNEQFF.